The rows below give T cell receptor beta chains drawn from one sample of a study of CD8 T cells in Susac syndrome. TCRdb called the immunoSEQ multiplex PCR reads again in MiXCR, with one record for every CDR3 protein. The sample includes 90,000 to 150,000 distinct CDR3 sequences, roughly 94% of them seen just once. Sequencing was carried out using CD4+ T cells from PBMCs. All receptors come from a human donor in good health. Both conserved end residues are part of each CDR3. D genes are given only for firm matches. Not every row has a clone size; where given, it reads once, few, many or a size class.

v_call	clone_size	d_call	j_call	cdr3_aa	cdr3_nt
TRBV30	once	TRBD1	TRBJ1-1	CAWDRTGGEAFF	TGTGCCTGGGATCGGACAGGGGGAGAAGCTTTCTTT
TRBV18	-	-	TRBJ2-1	CASSLNSVSYNEQFF	TGTGCCAGCTCCCTCAATTCCGTCTCCTACAATGAGCAGTTCTTC
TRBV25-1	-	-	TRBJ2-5	CASTDPQIRETQYF	TGTGCCAGCACCGACCCCCAGATAAGAGAAACCCAGTACTTC
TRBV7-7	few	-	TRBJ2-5	CASSSGETQYF	TGTGCTAGCAGCTCCGGGGAGACCCAGTACTTC
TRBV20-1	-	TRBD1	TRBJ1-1	CRVGQQNTEAFF	TGCAGGGTGGGACAGCAGAACACTGAAGCTTTCTTT
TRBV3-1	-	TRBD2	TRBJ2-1	CASSQPPGTRLGDEQFF	TGTGCCAGCAGCCAACCCCCCGGGACTAGGTTGGGAGATGAGCAGTTCTTC
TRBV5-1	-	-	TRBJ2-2	CASSLVRGGVRTGELFF	TGCGCCAGCAGCTTGGTTAGGGGGGGAGTTCGCACCGGGGAGCTGTTTTTT
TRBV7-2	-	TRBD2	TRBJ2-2	CASSLGTSGQGELFF	TGTGCCAGCAGCTTAGGGACTAGCGGTCAAGGGGAGCTGTTTTTT
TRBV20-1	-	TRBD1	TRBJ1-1	CSALGQYTEAFF	TGCAGTGCCCTGGGACAGTACACTGAAGCTTTCTTT
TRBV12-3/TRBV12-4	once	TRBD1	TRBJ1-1	CASSWGQGITEAFF	TGTGCCAGCAGTTGGGGACAGGGGATAACTGAAGCTTTCTTT
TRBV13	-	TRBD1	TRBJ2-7	CASSFIQGESEQYF	TGTGCCAGCAGCTTTATACAGGGGGAGTCCGAGCAGTACTTC
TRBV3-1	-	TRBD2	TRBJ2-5	CASSQGIAGGLSTQYF	TGTGCCAGCAGCCAAGGGATAGCGGGAGGGCTCTCGACCCAGTACTTC
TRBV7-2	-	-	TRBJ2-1	CASSLGGGPYNEQFF	TGTGCCAGCAGCTTAGGCGGGGGCCCCTACAATGAGCAGTTCTTC
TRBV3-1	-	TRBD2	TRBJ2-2	CASSQGETSGTGELFF	TGTGCCAGCAGCCAAGGGGAGACTAGCGGCACCGGGGAGCTGTTTTTT
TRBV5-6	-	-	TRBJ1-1	CASSLYQGPMNTEAFF	TGTGCCAGCAGCTTGTATCAGGGGCCTATGAACACTGAAGCTTTCTTT
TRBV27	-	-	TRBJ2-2	CASSPRVAVGGELFF	TGTGCCAGCAGTCCAAGGGTAGCGGTCGGCGGGGAGCTGTTTTTT
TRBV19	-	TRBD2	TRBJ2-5	CASSPSGSRETQYF	TGTGCCAGTAGTCCTAGCGGGAGTCGAGAGACCCAGTACTTC
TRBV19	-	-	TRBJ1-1	CASSRSEPPRAQAEAFF	TGTGCCAGTAGCCGATCGGAGCCGCCGAGGGCTCAGGCTGAAGCTTTCTTT
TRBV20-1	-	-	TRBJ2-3	CSATLSLAPTQYF	TGCAGTGCTACCCTATCCCTAGCGCCCACGCAGTATTTT
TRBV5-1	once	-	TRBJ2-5	CASSYGARETQYF	TGCGCCAGCAGCTATGGGGCCCGGGAGACCCAGTACTTC
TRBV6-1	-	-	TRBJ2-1	CASRAGEQFF	TGTGCCAGCAGGGCTGGTGAGCAGTTCTTC
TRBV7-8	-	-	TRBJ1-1	CASSLAHGVAEAFF	TGTGCCAGCAGCTTAGCGCACGGGGTAGCTGAAGCTTTCTTT
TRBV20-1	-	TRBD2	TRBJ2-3	CSASGGGKTSTDTQYF	TGCAGTGCTAGCGGGGGAGGGAAAACTAGCACAGATACGCAGTATTTT
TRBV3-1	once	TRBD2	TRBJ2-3	CASSQTSGSLGDTQYF	TGTGCCAGCAGCCAGACTAGCGGGAGCCTCGGGGATACGCAGTATTTT
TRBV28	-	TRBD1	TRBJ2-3	CASSLGTGDTDTQYF	TGTGCCAGCAGTCTGGGGACAGGAGACACAGATACGCAGTATTTT
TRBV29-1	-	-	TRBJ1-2	CSVGTANYGYTF	TGCAGCGTTGGGACAGCTAACTATGGCTACACCTTC
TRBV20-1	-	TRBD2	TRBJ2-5	CSARGGGGRAGETQYF	TGCAGTGCTAGAGGGGGAGGCGGGAGGGCCGGAGAGACCCAGTACTTC
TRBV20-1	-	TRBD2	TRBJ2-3	CSARAAGGRGSISDTQYF	TGCAGTGCTAGAGCGGCGGGAGGACGGGGTAGTATCTCAGATACGCAGTATTTT
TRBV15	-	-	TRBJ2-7	CATSRVDQRGYEQYF	TGTGCCACCAGCAGAGTCGACCAGAGAGGCTACGAGCAGTACTTC
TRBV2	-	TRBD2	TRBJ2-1	CANSEQAGGNYNEQFF	TGTGCCAACAGTGAACAAGCGGGAGGGAACTACAATGAGCAGTTCTTC
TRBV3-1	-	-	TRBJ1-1	CASSHGDVATEAFF	TGTGCCAGCAGCCATGGGGACGTTGCCACTGAAGCTTTCTTT
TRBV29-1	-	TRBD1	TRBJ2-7	CSVGAKGAFREQYF	TGCAGCGTGGGGGCCAAGGGGGCTTTCCGGGAGCAGTACTTC
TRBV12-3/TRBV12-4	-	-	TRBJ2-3	CASSLGQHSDTQYF	TGTGCCAGCAGTTTGGGGCAACATTCAGATACGCAGTATTTT
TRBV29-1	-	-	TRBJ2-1	CSVDGSGSYNEQFF	TGCAGCGTTGACGGGAGTGGGTCCTACAATGAGCAGTTCTTC
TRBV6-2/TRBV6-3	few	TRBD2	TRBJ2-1	CASSLAGGWNEQFF	TGTGCCAGCAGTTTAGCGGGAGGGTGGAATGAGCAGTTCTTC
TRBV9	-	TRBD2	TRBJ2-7	CASSVAGGPPYEQYF	TGTGCCAGCAGCGTAGCGGGAGGGCCCCCCTACGAGCAGTACTTC
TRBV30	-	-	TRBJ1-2	CAWTYAGTGYTF	TGTGCCTGGACTTACGCGGGGACTGGCTACACCTTC
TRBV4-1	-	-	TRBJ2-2	CASSLPPPGTTNTGELFF	TGCGCCAGCAGCCTGCCTCCCCCGGGGACCACGAACACCGGGGAGCTGTTTTTT
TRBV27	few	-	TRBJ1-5	CASSLEGRSNQPQHF	TGTGCCAGCAGTTTAGAGGGTAGAAGCAATCAGCCCCAGCATTTT
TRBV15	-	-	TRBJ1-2	CATSRVGVKAPYGYTF	TGTGCCACCAGCAGGGTAGGGGTAAAGGCACCCTATGGCTACACCTTC
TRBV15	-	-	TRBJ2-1	CATSFPGPQFF	TGTGCCACCAGCTTTCCAGGTCCGCAGTTCTTC
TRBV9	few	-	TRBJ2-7	CASSVGGDTYEQYF	TGTGCCAGCAGCGTAGGCGGGGACACCTACGAGCAGTACTTC
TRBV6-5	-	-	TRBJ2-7	CASSYSLWGRAYEQYF	TGTGCCAGCAGTTACTCCCTCTGGGGGCGCGCCTACGAGCAGTACTTC
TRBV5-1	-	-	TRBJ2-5	CASSADWSWTQYF	TGCGCCAGCAGCGCAGACTGGAGCTGGACCCAGTACTTC
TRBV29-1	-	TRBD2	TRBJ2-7	CSVEGGTSGSYEQYF	TGCAGCGTTGAAGGGGGCACTAGCGGGAGTTACGAGCAGTACTTC
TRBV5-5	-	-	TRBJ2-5	CASSLLSYQQETQYF	TGTGCCAGCAGCTTACTCTCATACCAACAAGAGACCCAGTACTTC
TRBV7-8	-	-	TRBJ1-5	CASSMQGQPQHF	TGTGCCAGCAGCATGCAGGGGCAGCCCCAGCATTTT
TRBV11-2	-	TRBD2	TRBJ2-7	CASSEPVAGRYEQYF	TGTGCCAGCAGCGAGCCTGTAGCGGGCCGCTACGAGCAGTACTTC
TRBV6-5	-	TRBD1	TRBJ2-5	CASSSPGQGGETQYF	TGTGCCAGCAGTTCCCCGGGACAGGGAGGAGAGACCCAGTACTTC
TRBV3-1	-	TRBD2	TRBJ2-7	CASSLLSGRPSYEQYF	TGTGCCAGCAGCCTACTTAGCGGGAGGCCCTCCTACGAGCAGTACTTC
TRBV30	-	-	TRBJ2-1	CAWSVGQIPFF	TGTGCCTGGAGTGTTGGGCAGATTCCGTTCTTC